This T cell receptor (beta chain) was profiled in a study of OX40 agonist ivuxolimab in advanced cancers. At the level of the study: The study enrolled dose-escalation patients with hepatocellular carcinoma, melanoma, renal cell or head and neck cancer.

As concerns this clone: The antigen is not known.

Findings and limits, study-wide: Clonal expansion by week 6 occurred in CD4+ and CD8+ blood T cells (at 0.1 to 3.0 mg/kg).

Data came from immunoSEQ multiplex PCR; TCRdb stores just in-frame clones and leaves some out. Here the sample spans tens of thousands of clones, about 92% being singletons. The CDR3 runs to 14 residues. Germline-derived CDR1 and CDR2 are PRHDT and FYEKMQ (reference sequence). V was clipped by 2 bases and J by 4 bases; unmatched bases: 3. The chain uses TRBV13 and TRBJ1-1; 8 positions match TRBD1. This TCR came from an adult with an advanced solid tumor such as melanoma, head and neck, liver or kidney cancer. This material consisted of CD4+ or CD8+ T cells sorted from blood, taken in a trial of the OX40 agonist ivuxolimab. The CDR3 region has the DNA TGTGCCAGCAGCTTATCCAGGGGGCTCACTGAAGCTTTCTTT. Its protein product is CASSLSRGLTEAFF.